At least ten counts were recorded for the clone carrying this T cell receptor (beta chain). Its antigen is as yet unknown. The V and J ends lost 0 bases and 4 bases, in that order; junction bases with no gene match: 5. CDR3 length: 16 amino acids. Per germline, CDR1 SGHRS and CDR2 YFSETQ. This record belongs to a study of CD8+CD57+ T cells in acquired aplastic anemia. Study-level background: The study obtained an average of roughly 3 ug of DNA from sorted CD4+ and CD8+ cells.

The use of genomic DNA as template underpinned the TCR beta VDJ and CDR3 profiling. TCRdb analysed the reads with MiXCR anew, one entry per CDR3 protein. Of roughly 280,000 distinct CDR3 sequences in the sample, 45% to 65% were seen once. The sequenced patients had an expansion of CD8+CD57+ cells seen by flow cytometry. With no exception, the patients had severe acquired aplastic anemia. Study-wide results and caveats: Significant differences in CD8+ Simpson's diversity were not observed between patients and controls. Patients and controls shared roughly 28 CD8+ CDR3 sequences, which appeared highly expressed in patients and within their immunodominant clones.

Material: sorted CD4+, CD8+, or CD8+CD57+ T cells (not recorded which) from PBMCs. The TCR comes from a human donor with aplastic anemia. The chain employs TRBV5-1 and TRBJ1-1; 11 bases match TRBD1. This CDR3 reads CASSLVGTGGGTEAFF. DNA for the CDR3: TGCGCCAGCAGCTTGGTTGGGACAGGGGGTGGCACTGAAGCTTTCTTT.